The 9 T cell receptor beta chains below all came from one sample that was sequenced in a study of cytomegalovirus exposure and HLA in healthy donors (dated 2017 in TCRdb). The protocol used for the library was the immunoSEQ multiplex PCR assay. The multiplex PCR relied on a mix of 60 forward primers for TCR Vbeta segments and 13 reverse primers for TCR Jbeta segments. TCRdb carries this immuneACCESS record with in-frame sequences only. Its versions omit some clonotypes, under half of them owing to an unresolved V gene in the studies checked, with the rest unexplained. The sample contains 120,000 or so clones, approximately 68% of them found a single time. Clones ranked in the top ten supply 1.5% to 2% of the sample. Sequencing was done on a sample of PBMCs. The receptor source for this set is a man aged 30 to 45 in good health and CMV-seropositive.

The J gene is TRBJ2-1, the V gene TRBV28, with D possibly being TRBD2 (6 bases). CDR3 length: 18 residues. V was clipped by 2 bases and J by 5 bases, with 22 bases between them. The germline V gene has CDR1 MDHEN and CDR2 SYDVKM. CDR3 sequence: CASSLTPFLSGLNNEQFF. CDR3 bases: TGTGCCAGCAGTTTAACCCCCTTTCTTAGCGGCCTCAACAATGAGCAGTTCTTC. The whole variable domain, filled in from reference TRBV28 and TRBJ2-1, reads DVKVTQSSRYLVKRTGEKVFLECVQDMDHENMFWYRQDPGLGLRLIYFSYDVKMKEKGDIPEGYSVSREKKERFSLILESASTNQTSMYLCASSLTPFLSGLNNEQFFGPGTRLTVL.

This sequence joins TRBV5-4 and TRBJ2-2; tentatively, D is TRBD2 (5 bases). Germline V lookup: CDR1 SGHNT, CDR2 YYREEE (reference sequence). V was cut by 1 base and J by 1 base, with 11 bases left in between. The CDR3 totals 16 residues. CDR3 DNA sequence: TGTGCCAGCAGCTTGAGGCTAGGAGGGAACACCGGGGAGCTGTTTTTT. Its protein is CASSLRLGGNTGELFF.

This chain uses TRBV7-3 with TRBJ2-6, with 11 bases lining up with TRBD2. Germline values: CDR1 SGHTA, CDR2 FQGTGA. J lost 0 bases, V lost 5 bases, and 3 bases had no gene match. The CDR3 length is 17 residues. This chain's CDR3 is CASSATSGSSGANVLTF. CDR3 nucleotide sequence: TGTGCCAGCAGCGCTACTAGCGGGAGCTCTGGGGCCAACGTCCTGACTTTC.

The chain has TRBV21-1 and TRBJ2-1; the table gives TRBD1 as D, unverified against the DNA. TRBV21-1 is a pseudogene segment. The CDR3 has 17 amino acids. The CDR3 DNA sequence: TGTGCCAGCAGCAACCCACCCCCCGAGACAGGGGGCAATGAGCAGTTCTTC. It encodes CASSNPPPETGGNEQFF.

V and J are TRBV5-1 and TRBJ2-7, with TRBD1 matching 11 bases. With 6 bases clipped from V and 5 bases from J, the junction kept 7 bases outside the gene matches. Looked up from germline, CDR1 is SGHRS and CDR2 is YFSETQ. This CDR3 comprises 14 residues. CDR3: CASKGQGASHEQYF. The CDR3 DNA reads TGCGCCAGCAAAGGACAGGGGGCGAGCCACGAGCAGTACTTC. The entire variable domain, with the rest obtained from reference TRBV5-1 and TRBJ2-7, is as follows: KAGVTQTPRYLIKTRGQQVTLSCSPISGHRSVSWYQQTPGQGLQFLFEYFSETQRNKGNFPGRFSGRQFSNSRSEMNVSTLELGDSALYLCASKGQGASHEQYFGPGTRLTVT.

There are a few counts of this clone. The chain couples TRBV6-1 to TRBJ2-1; 10 positions match TRBD2. The CDR3 totals 15 residues. With 5 bases clipped from V and 4 bases from J, the junction kept 5 bases outside the gene matches. Germline V gene sequence: CDR1 MNHNS, CDR2 SASEGT. The CDR3: CASSRGLADYNEQFF. CDR3 in DNA: TGTGCCAGCAGTCGAGGACTAGCGGATTACAATGAGCAGTTCTTC.

The CDR3 spells CASSSGQGYYEQYF. DNA of the CDR3: TGTGCCAGCAGCTCCGGACAGGGCTATTACGAGCAGTACTTC. The rearrangement links TRBV5-4 to TRBJ2-7, with 8 positions matching TRBD1. The trim removed 3 bases at V and 4 bases at J, leaving 6 bases unmatched. This CDR3 has 14 residues. Looked up from germline, CDR1 is SGHNT and CDR2 is YYREEE (reference sequence).

The chain employs TRBV27 and TRBJ1-6, with 7 bases lining up with TRBD1. CDR3 size: 17 residues. Looked up from germline, CDR1 is MNHEY and CDR2 is SMNVEV (reference sequence). V gave up 2 bases and J gave up 6 bases; unmatched junction bases: 10. The CDR3 reads CASSLNGAGGANSPLHF. CDR3 DNA: TGTGCCAGCAGTTTAAACGGCGCAGGGGGTGCTAATTCACCCCTCCACTTT.

In regard to this clone: Germline and junction disagree at one end, which may indicate a read error. The V call is TRBV7-9, the J call TRBJ2-7; 7 bases match TRBD1. The CDR3 is made up of 16 amino acids. Germline values: CDR1 SEHNR, CDR2 FQNEAQ (reference sequence). The CDR3, as DNA: TGTTCCAGCAGCCCCCCCCCAGCAGGGGGATACGACGAGCAGTACTTC. Its translation: CSSSPPPAGGYDEQYF.